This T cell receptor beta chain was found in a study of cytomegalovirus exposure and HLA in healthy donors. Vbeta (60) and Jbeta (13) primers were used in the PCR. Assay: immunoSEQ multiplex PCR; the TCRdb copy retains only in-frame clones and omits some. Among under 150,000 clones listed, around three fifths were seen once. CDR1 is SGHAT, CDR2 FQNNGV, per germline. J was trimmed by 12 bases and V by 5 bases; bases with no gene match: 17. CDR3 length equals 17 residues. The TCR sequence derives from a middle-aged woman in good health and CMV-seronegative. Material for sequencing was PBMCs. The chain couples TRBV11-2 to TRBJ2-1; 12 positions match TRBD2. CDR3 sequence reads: CASSQGSSGGAGSRQFF. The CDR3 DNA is TGTGCCAGCAGCCAAGGATCTAGCGGGGGGGCTGGGTCTAGGCAGTTCTTC.